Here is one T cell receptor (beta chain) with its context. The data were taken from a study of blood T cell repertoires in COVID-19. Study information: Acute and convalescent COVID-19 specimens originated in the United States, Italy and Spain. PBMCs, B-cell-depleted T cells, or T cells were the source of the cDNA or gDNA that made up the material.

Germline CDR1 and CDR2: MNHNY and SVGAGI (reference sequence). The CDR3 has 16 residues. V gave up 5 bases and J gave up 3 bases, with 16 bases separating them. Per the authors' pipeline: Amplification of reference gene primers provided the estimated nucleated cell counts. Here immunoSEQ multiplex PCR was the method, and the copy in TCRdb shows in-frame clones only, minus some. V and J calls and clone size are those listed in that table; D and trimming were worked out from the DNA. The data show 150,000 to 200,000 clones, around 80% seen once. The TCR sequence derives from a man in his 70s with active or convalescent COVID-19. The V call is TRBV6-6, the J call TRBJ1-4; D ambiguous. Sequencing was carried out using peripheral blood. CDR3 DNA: TGTGCCAGCAGTCGAGAAGTTGGGCAGTCTAATGAAAAACTGTTTTTT. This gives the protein CASSREVGQSNEKLFF.